The sample holds a few counts of the clone carrying this TCR beta chain. The antigen is unknown. Molecules of cDNA were individually given unique molecular identifiers that were attached to them. TCRdb fed the 5' RACE reads into MiXCR, producing one record per CDR3 protein. The sample holds tens of thousands of distinct CDR3 sequences, roughly 12% seen once. The record originates from a study of early T cells in non-severe SARS-CoV-2 infection. Study as a whole: Unsorted whole blood bulk RNA was sequenced, with unpaired chains.

Notes on the study in general: Private and CD4 specificities were missed by VDJdb matching, which favored anti-spike CD8 responses.

V gave up 5 bases and J gave up 1 base, with 11 bases separating them. The CDR3 runs 14 residues. The receptor was derived from an adult who was a healthcare worker with PCR-confirmed SARS-CoV-2 infection or an uninfected control (not recorded which). The sample taken for sequencing was whole blood. V usage is TRBV12-3 or TRBV12-4 and J usage is TRBJ2-5; D unclear. The CDR3 nucleotides are TGTGCCAGCAGTAAACCCGAAACCCAAGAGACCCAGTACTTC. It is translated as CASSKPETQETQYF.